Included here is one T cell receptor (beta chain) sequence, with context. Its antigen remains unknown. The sample is drawn from a study of CD8 T cells in ankylosing spondylitis. Study results and caveats: Existing reports had already noted some motif variants in reactive arthritis synovial fluid and blood. For ankylosing spondylitis blood, a TCR beta motif of roughly 8 highly homologous variants appeared characteristic.

Trimming cost V 6 bases and J 2 bases, with 11 bases left between them. Per germline, CDR1 MNHEY and CDR2 SMNVEV (reference sequence). This CDR3 has 13 amino acids. TCRdb passed the 5' RACE reads through MiXCR, listing each CDR3 protein once. The data contain around 340,000 distinct CDR3 sequences, approximately 22% of them singletons. The J gene is TRBJ2-7, the V gene TRBV27; D might be TRBD2 (5 bases). This TCR was recovered from a male donor with ankylosing spondylitis or in good health (not recorded which). The specimen sequenced was blood, either unsorted or a sorted T cell fraction (not recorded which). CDR3 in amino acids: CASRLGAAYEQYF. The CDR3, as DNA: TGTGCCAGCAGATTGGGAGCAGCCTACGAGCAGTACTTC.